The text below deals with one T cell receptor (beta chain). Original handling: Cell counts per sample came from amplifying reference gene primers. The data were produced by immunoSEQ multiplex PCR, yet TCRdb's version contains in-frame clones alone and is incomplete. V and J calls and clone size are those listed in that table; D and trimming were worked out from the DNA. The sample carries some 200,000 clones, approximately 87% recorded once. The entry originates in a study of blood T cell repertoires in COVID-19. As for the study in general: The United States, Italy and Spain were the sources of the acute and convalescent COVID-19 samples.

Self-reported history from a screening survey and questionnaire set each donor's cohort. Sample: PBMCs or T cells enriched from blood (not recorded which). This sequence originates from a woman aged 45 to 65 in a cohort exposed to, infected with or recovered from COVID-19 (not recorded which).

CDR3 in amino acids: CASSVAPGLVSGQETQYF. The CDR3 coding sequence is TGTGCCAGCAGCGTGGCGCCTGGACTAGTATCCGGCCAAGAGACCCAGTACTTC. The chain links TRBV9 to TRBJ2-5; 7 bases are a match to TRBD2. The CDR3 is 18 residues long. The V gene end was trimmed by 2 bases and the J gene end by 1 base; junction bases not matched to a gene: 14. Germline loops: CDR1 SGDLS, CDR2 YYNGEE. Full variable domain (remainder filled in from reference TRBV9 and TRBJ2-5): DSGVTQTPKHLITATGQRVTLRCSPRSGDLSVYWYQQSLDQGLQFLIQYYNGEERAKGNILERFSAQQFPDLHSELNLSSLELGDSALYFCASSVAPGLVSGQETQYFGPGTRLLVL.